This TCR beta chain was recorded in a study of read filtering for tumor transcriptome and immune sequencing. This clonotype is labeled medium-sized (0.01 to 0.1%). CDR3 size: 12 residues. CDR1 and CDR2 from the germline V gene are SGHTA and FQGNSA. V lost 7 bases and J 4 bases, leaving 9 bases between the germline ends. Molecular barcoded adaptors covering alpha/delta and beta/gamma chains were used on roughly 400 ng RNA. TCRdb itself ran the reads through MiXCR, one entry per CDR3 protein. The table lists about 5,200 distinct CDR3 sequences, around 20% of them singletons, with roughly a fifth in the top ten.

The sequence derives from a donor aged 40 or older with multiple myeloma. The chain combines TRBV7-2 with TRBJ2-3, with D uncertain. Input material: a population of CD138-negative cells sorted from bone marrow. In nucleotides, the CDR3 is TGTGCCAGCACCCGGAGTGCAGATACGCAGTATTTT. Amino acids: CASTRSADTQYF. Full variable domain (missing parts from reference TRBV7-2 and TRBJ2-3): GAGVSQSPSNKVTEKGKDVELRCDPISGHTALYWYRQSLGQGLEFLIYFQGNSAPDKSGLPSDRFSAERTGGSVSTLTIQRTQQEDSAVYLCASTRSADTQYFGPGTRLTVL.